The 4 T cell receptor beta chains reported below all come from one sample, sequenced in a study of graft-versus-host responses after intestinal transplantation. What these receptors recognize is not known. Some clones are missing from TCRdb's copy, which holds only in-frame ones; the method was immunoSEQ multiplex PCR. The sample includes about 27,000 clones, roughly 86% seen only once; the top ten take over 0.75%. The specimen was unstimulated CD8+ T cells sorted from spleen or lymph node cells, collected before transplant. Every receptor here comes from a human donor who was the organ donor for an intestinal transplant.

CDR3 region: CSVAVTSGTNTGELFF. The CDR3 DNA follows: TGCAGCGTTGCCGTTACTAGCGGGACGAACACCGGGGAGCTGTTTTTT. J is TRBJ2-2 and V is TRBV29-1, with 10 nucleotides matching TRBD2. The CDR3 is 16 amino acids. Trimming at V came to 4 bases and at J to 0 bases, leaving 5 bases not matched to a gene. Germline values: CDR1 SQVTM, CDR2 ANQGSEA.

The V and J genes are TRBV9 and TRBJ2-6; TRBD2 aligns across 8 bases. Germline CDR1 reads SGDLS; CDR2 reads YYNGEE. After removal of 0 bases from V and 0 bases from J, the junction contained 5 bases not matched to a gene. The CDR3 covers 18 residues. CDR3 residues: CASSVGSGGLSGANVLTF. For the CDR3, the DNA is TGTGCCAGCAGCGTAGGCAGCGGGGGACTCTCTGGGGCCAACGTCCTGACTTTC.

This clone was observed a single time. The chain has TRBV6-1 and TRBJ2-7, with D tentatively TRBD2 (6 bases). The length of the CDR3 is 15 residues. V shed 3 bases and J shed 2 bases, with 14 bases lying between them. CDR1 MNHNS and CDR2 SASEGT come from the germline V gene. Written as DNA, the CDR3 is TGTGCCAGCAGTGAGTTTGCGGAGGGAACCTACGAGCAGTACTTC. It codes for CASSEFAEGTYEQYF.

The V and J genes are TRBV18 and TRBJ1-5, with D possibly TRBD1 on 5 matching bases. The V end was cut by 2 bases, the J end by 7 bases, with 18 bases between. Germline assignment: CDR1 KGHSH and CDR2 LQKENI. The CDR3 extends over 16 amino acids. The CDR3 spells CASSPSGDPDNQPQHF. The CDR3 nucleotides are TGTGCCAGCTCACCATCGGGGGACCCCGACAACCAGCCCCAGCATTTT.